What follows describes a single T cell receptor (beta chain). This sample stems from a study of Tregs in tolerant kidney transplant recipients. Produced via immunoSEQ multiplex PCR; TCRdb's table is partial and in-frame only. The data show roughly 46,000 clones, about 90% seen once. Germline V gene data show CDR1 as SNHLY and CDR2 as FYNNEI. The CDR3 loop spans 14 amino acids. Deletions cut 5 bases from V and 2 bases from J, with 10 bases between. This TCR derives from a human donor in good health. Sequencing used Tregs from blood. The rearrangement joins TRBV2 to TRBJ2-1; tentative D call: TRBD1 (7 bases). The CDR3 nucleotides read TGTGCCAGCAGTATCAGGGGGGCCTACAATGAGCAGTTCTTC. It yields the protein CASSIRGAYNEQFF.